The rows below give T cell receptor beta chains drawn from one sample of a study of T cells in Graves' hyperthyroidism and ophthalmopathy. TCRdb processed the multiplex PCR reads anew with MiXCR; each CDR3 protein has one entry. The table records about 360,000 distinct CDR3 sequences, 13% of them present only once. Sequencing was performed on blood. All receptors come from a woman younger than 30 with Graves' hyperthyroidism. Each CDR3 is given with its conserved first and last residue. The D gene is left open where the match is weak. Clone size is stated in some rows and not others, as once, few, many or a class when expanded.

>TRBV27|NA|NA|TRBJ2-2
CASRPIAGELFF
TGTGCCAGCAGGCCGATAGCCGGGGAGCTGTTTTTT
>TRBV19|NA|NA|TRBJ1-2
CASSIGQWAGNGYTF
TGTGCCAGTAGTATCGGGCAGTGGGCCGGGAACGGCTACACCTTC
>TRBV10-3|TRBD1|many|TRBJ1-1
CAIRDRAGTEAFF
TGTGCCATCAGAGACAGGGCTGGCACTGAAGCTTTCTTT
>TRBV19|NA|few|TRBJ2-6
CASSIGASGANVLTF
TGTGCCAGTAGTATAGGGGCCTCTGGGGCCAACGTCCTGACTTTC
>TRBV20-1|NA|many|TRBJ1-6
CSARLPGDNSPLHF
TGCAGTGCTAGATTACCAGGAGATAATTCACCCCTCCACTTT
>TRBV29-1|NA|many|TRBJ2-3
CSVEGKGLLTLPYTQYF
TGCAGCGTTGAGGGGAAGGGACTTCTCACCCTCCCATATACGCAGTATTTT
>TRBV11-2|NA|few|TRBJ2-1
CASSLVYGQGSANEQFF
TGTGCCAGCAGCTTAGTTTACGGGCAGGGGTCAGCCAATGAGCAGTTCTTC
>TRBV18|NA|few|TRBJ1-2
CASSRKEGSGNYGYTF
TGTGCCAGCTCAAGAAAGGAGGGGTCGGGTAACTATGGCTACACCTTC
>TRBV11-2|NA|many|TRBJ2-3
CASSLGETSTDTQYF
TGTGCCAGCAGCTTGGGAGAAACTAGCACAGATACGCAGTATTTT
>TRBV28|TRBD2|many|TRBJ2-2
CFHRLAGGPGELFF
TGCTTCCATCGACTAGCGGGGGGGCCCGGGGAGCTGTTTTTT
>TRBV9|NA|few|TRBJ2-3
CASSVGPTAGDTQYF
TGTGCCAGCAGCGTAGGCCCCACTGCGGGAGATACGCAGTATTTT
>TRBV20-1|NA|NA|TRBJ2-7
CSASPEKLVTYEQYF
TGCAGTGCCTCGCCCGAAAAACTCGTCACTTACGAGCAGTACTTC
>TRBV7-8|TRBD1|many|TRBJ1-4
CASAGQESEKLFF
TGTGCCAGTGCGGGACAGGAAAGTGAAAAACTGTTTTTT
>TRBV12-3/TRBV12-4|TRBD2|many|TRBJ2-2
CASSFVSGGRNTGELFF
TGTGCCAGCAGTTTCGTTTCGGGGGGGCGCAACACCGGGGAGCTGTTTTTT
>TRBV3-1|TRBD2|few|TRBJ2-2
CASSLRGAGGELFF
TGTGCCAGCAGCCTGCGGGGGGCCGGCGGGGAGCTGTTTTTT
>TRBV7-9|NA|many|TRBJ1-2
CASRKLGTHINYGYTF
TGTGCCAGCAGAAAACTAGGAACACATATTAACTATGGCTACACCTTC
>TRBV27|NA|many|TRBJ1-5
CASSRTGGINQPQHF
TGTGCCAGCAGTCGAACCGGGGGCATAAATCAGCCCCAGCATTTT
>TRBV20-1|TRBD2|many|TRBJ2-7
CSAAGRDYSYEQYF
TGCAGTGCGGCAGGACGGGACTACTCCTACGAGCAGTACTTC
>TRBV2|TRBD1|many|TRBJ2-3
CASSEALPTGIDADTQYF
TGTGCCAGCAGTGAAGCGCTGCCGACAGGGATAGATGCAGATACGCAGTATTTT
>TRBV9|TRBD1|few|TRBJ1-5
CASSAYDRVNQPQHF
TGTGCCAGCAGCGCCTATGACAGGGTCAATCAGCCCCAGCATTTT
>TRBV7-2|NA|few|TRBJ2-1
CASSLVGDGNEQFF
TGTGCCAGCAGCTTAGTTGGAGATGGCAATGAGCAGTTCTTC
>TRBV11-3|TRBD2|NA|TRBJ2-5
CASGLPGLATRQETQYF
TGTGCCAGCGGCCTCCCCGGACTAGCGACGCGCCAAGAGACCCAGTACTTC
>TRBV7-8|TRBD2|NA|TRBJ2-1
CASTSGSFDNEQFF
TGTGCCAGCACGAGCGGGAGCTTCGACAATGAGCAGTTCTTC
>TRBV7-9|NA|few|TRBJ2-7
CASSQVVENEQYF
TGTGCCAGCAGCCAGGTTGTTGAAAACGAGCAGTACTTC
>TRBV7-6|NA|few|TRBJ2-2
CASSRIGGNTGELFF
TGTGCCAGCAGCCGAATAGGGGGAAACACCGGGGAGCTGTTTTTT
>TRBV20-1|NA|many|TRBJ1-6
CSARDRLDSPLHF
TGCAGTGCTAGAGACCGCCTTGATTCACCCCTCCACTTT
>TRBV6-7|TRBD2|many|TRBJ2-7
CASSKGLAGTEQYF
TGTGCCAGCAGCAAGGGACTAGCGGGGACAGAGCAGTACTTC
>TRBV5-4|TRBD1|NA|TRBJ2-2
CASSPRTGEGELFF
TGTGCCAGCAGCCCTCGGACAGGGGAGGGGGAGCTGTTTTTT
>TRBV7-2|NA|NA|TRBJ2-1
CASSPYPDTSSYNEQFF
TGTGCCAGCAGCCCTTACCCGGACACGAGCTCCTACAATGAGCAGTTCTTC
>TRBV28|NA|many|TRBJ2-3
CASTRLLRTDTQYF
TGTGCCAGCACCCGCCTTCTCCGCACAGATACGCAGTATTTT
>TRBV24-1|NA|NA|TRBJ2-3
CATSEGVTFGRGTDTQYF
TGTGCCACCAGTGAAGGTGTGACATTCGGAAGAGGCACAGATACGCAGTATTTT
>TRBV6-1|NA|many|TRBJ2-7
CASSPASSYEQYF
TGTGCCAGCAGCCCCGCCTCCTCCTACGAGCAGTACTTC
>TRBV19|NA|NA|TRBJ2-4
CASSIESEGTKNIQYF
TGTGCCAGTAGTATAGAGTCGGAGGGGACCAAAAACATTCAGTACTTC
>TRBV28|NA|many|TRBJ1-1
CASSSSSLGPLGNTEAFF
TGTGCCAGCAGTTCCTCCTCCCTTGGTCCCCTCGGAAACACTGAAGCTTTCTTT
>TRBV29-1|NA|many|TRBJ2-1
CSVSGYRVEQFF
TGCAGCGTTTCGGGCTACAGGGTTGAGCAGTTCTTC
>TRBV20-1|TRBD1|many|TRBJ1-4
CSASPQGVDEKLFF
TGCAGTGCTTCCCCCCAGGGGGTAGATGAAAAACTGTTTTTT
>TRBV11-2|TRBD2|NA|TRBJ2-7
CASSLVRRRGRAYEQYF
TGTGCCAGCAGCTTAGTAAGGCGCCGCGGGAGGGCGTACGAGCAGTACTTC
>TRBV19|NA|once|TRBJ2-5
CASSTLTPQETQYF
TGTGCCAGTAGTACCCTGACACCACAAGAGACCCAGTACTTC
>TRBV7-3|TRBD1|NA|TRBJ2-7
CASSPGGQGRYEQYF
TGTGCCAGCAGTCCGGGTGGACAGGGCAGGTACGAGCAGTACTTC
>TRBV19|TRBD1|NA|TRBJ2-1
CASSYVGDRVDNEQFF
TGTGCCAGTAGTTATGTTGGGGACAGGGTAGACAATGAGCAGTTCTTC